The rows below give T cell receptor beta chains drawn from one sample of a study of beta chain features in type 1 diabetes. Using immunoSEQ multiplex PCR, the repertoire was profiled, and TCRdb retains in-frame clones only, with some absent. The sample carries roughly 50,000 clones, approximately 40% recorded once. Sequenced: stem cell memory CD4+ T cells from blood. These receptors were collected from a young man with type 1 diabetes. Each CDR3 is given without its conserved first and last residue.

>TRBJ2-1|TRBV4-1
ASSHPRDRIAVEQF
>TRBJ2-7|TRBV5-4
ASSFGGGDEQY
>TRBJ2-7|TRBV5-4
ASSLISQEQY
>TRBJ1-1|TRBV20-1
SAGSFAAF
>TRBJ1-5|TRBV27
ASSLSYVRVGPQH
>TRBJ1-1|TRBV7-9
ASSPRQGLNTEAF
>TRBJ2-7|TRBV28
ASSLRRGEQY
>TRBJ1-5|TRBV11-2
ASSLGTGSLHQPQH
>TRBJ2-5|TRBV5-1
ASSFRDMEETQY
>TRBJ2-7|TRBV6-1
ASSERGFLYEQY
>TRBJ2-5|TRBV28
ASQGALETQY
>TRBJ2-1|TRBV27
ASSLRAGLVSPF
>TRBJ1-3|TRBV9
ASSVRSTGGGNTIY
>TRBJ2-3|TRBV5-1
ASSRTRSTDTQY
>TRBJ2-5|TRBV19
ASSTGGGRETQY
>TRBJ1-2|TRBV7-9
ASSSAGTGVGYT
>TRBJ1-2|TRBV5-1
ASSLVRGQDGYT
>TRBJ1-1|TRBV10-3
AISRLNTEAF
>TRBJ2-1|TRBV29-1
SVTGLAGYNEQF
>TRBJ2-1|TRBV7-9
ASSFSGTFDEQF
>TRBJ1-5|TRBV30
AWRGEDNQPQH
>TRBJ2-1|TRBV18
ASSPGSREF
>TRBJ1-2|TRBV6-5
ASSSSPGQGGNGYT
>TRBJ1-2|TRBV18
ASSPDQGGYGYT
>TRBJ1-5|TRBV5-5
ASSRDRVSPQH
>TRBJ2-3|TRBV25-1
ATIPGGSDTQY
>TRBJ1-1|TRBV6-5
ASSYRAPGGGTEAF
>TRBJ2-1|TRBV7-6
ASSKQGAGGNEQF
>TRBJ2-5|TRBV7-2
ASSLGGGGMETQY